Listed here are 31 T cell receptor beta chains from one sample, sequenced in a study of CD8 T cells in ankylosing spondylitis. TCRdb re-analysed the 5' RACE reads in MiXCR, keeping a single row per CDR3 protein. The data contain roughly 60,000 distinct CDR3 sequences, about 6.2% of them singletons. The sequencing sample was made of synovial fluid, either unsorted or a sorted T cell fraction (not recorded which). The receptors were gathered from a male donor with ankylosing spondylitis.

CDR3 nucleotides: TGTGCCAGCAGTTTGGGGGAGTCGAACACTGAAGCTTTCTTT. It specifies CASSLGESNTEAFF. The chain has TRBV12-3 or TRBV12-4 and TRBJ1-1; perhaps TRBD1 as D (5 bases). The CDR3 consists of 14 residues. V was pared by 3 bases and J by 1 base, with 9 bases between.

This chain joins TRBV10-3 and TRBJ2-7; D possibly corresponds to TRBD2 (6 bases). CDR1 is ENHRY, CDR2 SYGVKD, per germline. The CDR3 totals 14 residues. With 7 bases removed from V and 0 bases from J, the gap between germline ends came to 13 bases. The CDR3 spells CAITEGQNSYEQYF. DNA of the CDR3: TGTGCCATCACGGAGGGGCAGAACTCCTACGAGCAGTACTTC.

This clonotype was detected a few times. The CDR3 nucleotides are TGTGCCAGCAGCCACAGGGGCGGGAGTGGTAATGAGCAGTTCTTC. It codes for CASSHRGGSGNEQFF. The chain links TRBV11-3 to TRBJ2-1; D may correspond to TRBD1 or TRBD2 (7 bases each). Germline V gene data show CDR1 as SGHNT and CDR2 as YENEEA. Trimming removed 5 bases at V and 7 bases at J, with 18 bases between. The CDR3 runs 15 residues.

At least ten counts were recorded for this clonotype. Here the CDR3 DNA reads TGCGCCAGTAACCCGACTAGCGGCTCCTACAATGAGCAGTTCTTC. Encoded protein: CASNPTSGSYNEQFF. J is TRBJ2-1 and V is TRBV5-1, with 9 nucleotides matching TRBD2. J lost 0 bases, V lost 8 bases, and 6 bases had no gene match. The CDR3 has 15 residues. The germline V gene encodes CDR1 SGHRS and CDR2 YFSETQ.

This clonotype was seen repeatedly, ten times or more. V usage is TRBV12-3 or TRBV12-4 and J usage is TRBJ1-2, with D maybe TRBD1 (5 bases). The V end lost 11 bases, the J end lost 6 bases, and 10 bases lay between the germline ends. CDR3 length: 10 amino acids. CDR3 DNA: TGTGCCGCCGGAGGGGATGGCTACACCTTC. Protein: CAAGGDGYTF.

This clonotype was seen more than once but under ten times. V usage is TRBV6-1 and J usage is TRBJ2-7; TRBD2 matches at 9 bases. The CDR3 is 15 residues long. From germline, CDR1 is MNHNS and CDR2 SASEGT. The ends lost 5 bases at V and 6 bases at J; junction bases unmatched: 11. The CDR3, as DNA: TGTGCCAGCAGTCCCCCCGGTAGCGGGAGTTTCGAGCAGTACTTC. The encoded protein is CASSPPGSGSFEQYF.

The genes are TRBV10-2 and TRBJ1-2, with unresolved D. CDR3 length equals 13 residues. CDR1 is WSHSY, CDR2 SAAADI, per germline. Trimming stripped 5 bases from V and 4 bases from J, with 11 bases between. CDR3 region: CASSPQWSYGYTF. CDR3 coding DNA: TGCGCCAGCAGTCCCCAATGGAGCTATGGCTACACCTTC.

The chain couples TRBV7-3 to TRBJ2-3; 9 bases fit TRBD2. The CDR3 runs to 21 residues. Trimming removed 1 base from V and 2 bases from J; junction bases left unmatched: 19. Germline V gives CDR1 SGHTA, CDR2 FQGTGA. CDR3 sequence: CASSLRRAGGPSILDTDTQYF. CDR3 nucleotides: TGTGCCAGCAGCTTAAGACGGGCGGGAGGGCCTTCAATATTAGACACAGATACGCAGTATTTT.

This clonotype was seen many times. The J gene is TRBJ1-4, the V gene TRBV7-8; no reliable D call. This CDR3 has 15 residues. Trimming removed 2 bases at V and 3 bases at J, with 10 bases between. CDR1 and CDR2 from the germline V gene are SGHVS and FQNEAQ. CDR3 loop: CASSLSGLSNEKLFF. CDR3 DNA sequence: TGTGCCAGCAGCTTATCCGGGTTATCTAATGAAAAACTGTTTTTT. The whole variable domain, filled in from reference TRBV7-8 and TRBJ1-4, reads GAGVSQSPRYKVAKRGQDVALRCDPISGHVSLFWYQQALGQGPEFLTYFQNEAQLDKSGLPSDRFFAERPEGSVSTLKIQRTQQEDSAVYLCASSLSGLSNEKLFFGSGTQLSVL.

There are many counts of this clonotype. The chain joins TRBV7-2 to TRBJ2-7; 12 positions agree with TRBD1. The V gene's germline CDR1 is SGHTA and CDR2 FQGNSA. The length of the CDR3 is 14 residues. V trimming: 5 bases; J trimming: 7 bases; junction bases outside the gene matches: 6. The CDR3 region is CASSPGTGGREQYF. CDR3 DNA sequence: TGTGCCAGCAGCCCAGGGACAGGGGGCCGGGAGCAGTACTTC.

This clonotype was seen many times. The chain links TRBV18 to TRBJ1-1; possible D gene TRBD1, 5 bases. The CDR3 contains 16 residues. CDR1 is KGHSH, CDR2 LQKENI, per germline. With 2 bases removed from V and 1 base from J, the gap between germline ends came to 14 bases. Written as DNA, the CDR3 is TGTGCCAGCTCACCAAATTCGCCCAGGGAGAACACTGAAGCTTTCTTT. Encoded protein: CASSPNSPRENTEAFF.

The CDR3 loop is CSASTASYGYTF. CDR3 DNA: TGCAGTGCCTCGACAGCAAGCTATGGCTACACCTTC. The gene calls are TRBV20-1 and TRBJ1-2; D perhaps matches TRBD1 (5 bases). CDR1 and CDR2 from the germline V gene are DFQATT and SNEGSKA (reference sequence). V was shortened by 6 bases and J by 4 bases, with 12 bases between the two germline ends. The CDR3 spans 12 residues.

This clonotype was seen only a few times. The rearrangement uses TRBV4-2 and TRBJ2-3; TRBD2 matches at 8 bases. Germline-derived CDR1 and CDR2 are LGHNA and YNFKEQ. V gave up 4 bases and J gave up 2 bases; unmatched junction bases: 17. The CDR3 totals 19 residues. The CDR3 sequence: CASSPQGLSGSFYTDTQYF. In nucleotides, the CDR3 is TGTGCCAGCAGCCCCCAGGGGCTGAGCGGGAGCTTTTACACAGATACGCAGTATTTT.

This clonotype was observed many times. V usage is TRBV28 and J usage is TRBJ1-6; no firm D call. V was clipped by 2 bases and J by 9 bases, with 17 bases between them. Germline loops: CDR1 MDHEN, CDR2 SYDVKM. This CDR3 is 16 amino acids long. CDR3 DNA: TGTGCCAGCAGTTTAACATCGGCCGGTTGGGGTTCACCCCTCCACTTT. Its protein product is CASSLTSAGWGSPLHF.

This CDR3 reads CASSPLAGGLDTQYF. CDR3 bases: TGTGCCTCAAGTCCGCTAGCGGGAGGGTTAGATACGCAGTATTTT. The V call is TRBV28, the J call TRBJ2-3; the match to TRBD2 covers 12 bases. Trimming cost V 11 bases and J 5 bases; bases outside gene matches: 11. This CDR3 has 15 residues. Germline values: CDR1 MDHEN, CDR2 SYDVKM.

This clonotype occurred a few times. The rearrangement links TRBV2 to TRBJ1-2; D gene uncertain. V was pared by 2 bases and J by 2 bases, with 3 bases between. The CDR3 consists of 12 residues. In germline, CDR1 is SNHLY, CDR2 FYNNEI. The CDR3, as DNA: TGTGCCAGCAGTGAACGCAACTATGGCTACACCTTC. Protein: CASSERNYGYTF.

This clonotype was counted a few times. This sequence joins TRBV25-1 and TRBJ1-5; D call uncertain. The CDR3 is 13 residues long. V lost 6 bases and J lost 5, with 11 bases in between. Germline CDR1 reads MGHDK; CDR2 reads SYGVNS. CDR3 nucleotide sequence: TGTGCCAGCAGATGTAAGAGGGATCAGCCCCAGCATTTT. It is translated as CASRCKRDQPQHF.

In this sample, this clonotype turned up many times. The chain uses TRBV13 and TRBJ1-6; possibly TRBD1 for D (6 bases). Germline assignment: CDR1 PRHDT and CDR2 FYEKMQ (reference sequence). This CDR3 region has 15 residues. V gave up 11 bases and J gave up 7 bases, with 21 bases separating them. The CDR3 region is CASRRGPVLNSPLHF. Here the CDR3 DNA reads TGTGCCTCCAGGCGGGGGCCGGTATTGAATTCACCCCTCCACTTT.

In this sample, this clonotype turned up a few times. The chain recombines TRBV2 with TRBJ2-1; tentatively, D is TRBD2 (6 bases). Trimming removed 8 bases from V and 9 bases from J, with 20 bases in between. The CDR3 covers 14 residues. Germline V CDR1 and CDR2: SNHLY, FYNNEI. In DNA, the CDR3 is TGTGCCAGCTATAACAGGAGGGTATTAGTTGAGCAGTTCTTC. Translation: CASYNRRVLVEQFF.

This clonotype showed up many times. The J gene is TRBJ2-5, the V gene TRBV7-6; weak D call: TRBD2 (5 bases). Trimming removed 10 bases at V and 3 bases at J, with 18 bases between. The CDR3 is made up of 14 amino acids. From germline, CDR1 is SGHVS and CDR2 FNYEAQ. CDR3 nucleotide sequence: TGTGCCACAGCTAGCCCACCTAAAAAAGAGACCCAGTACTTC. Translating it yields CATASPPKKETQYF.

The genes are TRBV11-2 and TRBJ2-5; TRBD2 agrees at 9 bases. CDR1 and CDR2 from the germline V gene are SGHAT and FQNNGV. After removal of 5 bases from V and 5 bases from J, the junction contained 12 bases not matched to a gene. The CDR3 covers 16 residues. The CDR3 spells CASSPDLAGWRETQYF. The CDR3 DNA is TGTGCCAGCAGCCCCGACCTAGCGGGATGGAGGGAGACCCAGTACTTC.

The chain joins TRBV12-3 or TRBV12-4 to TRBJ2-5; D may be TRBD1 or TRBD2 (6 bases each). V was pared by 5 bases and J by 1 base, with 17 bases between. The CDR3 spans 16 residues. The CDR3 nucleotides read TGTGCCAGCAGTCGCCTCCTGGGGGGCGGCCAAGAGACCCAGTACTTC. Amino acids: CASSRLLGGGQETQYF.

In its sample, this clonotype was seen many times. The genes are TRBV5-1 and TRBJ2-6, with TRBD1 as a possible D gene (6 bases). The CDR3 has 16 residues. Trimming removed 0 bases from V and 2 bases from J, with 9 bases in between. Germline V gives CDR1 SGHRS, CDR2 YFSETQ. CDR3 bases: TGCGCCAGCAGCTTGGAAGGGGACACTGGGGCCAACGTCCTGACTTTC. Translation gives CASSLEGDTGANVLTF.

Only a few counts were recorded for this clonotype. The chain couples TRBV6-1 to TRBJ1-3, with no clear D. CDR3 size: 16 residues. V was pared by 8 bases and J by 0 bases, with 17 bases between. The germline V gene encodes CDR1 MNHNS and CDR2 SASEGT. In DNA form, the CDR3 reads TGTGCCAGCGCCAGGCGCGGCGCCGGCTCTGGAAACACCATATATTTT. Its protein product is CASARRGAGSGNTIYF.

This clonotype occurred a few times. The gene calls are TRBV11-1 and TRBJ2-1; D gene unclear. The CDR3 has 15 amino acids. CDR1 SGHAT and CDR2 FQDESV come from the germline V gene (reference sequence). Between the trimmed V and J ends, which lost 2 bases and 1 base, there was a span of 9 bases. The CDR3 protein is CASSLSSQSYNEQFF. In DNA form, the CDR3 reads TGTGCCAGCAGCTTATCTTCCCAGTCCTACAATGAGCAGTTCTTC.

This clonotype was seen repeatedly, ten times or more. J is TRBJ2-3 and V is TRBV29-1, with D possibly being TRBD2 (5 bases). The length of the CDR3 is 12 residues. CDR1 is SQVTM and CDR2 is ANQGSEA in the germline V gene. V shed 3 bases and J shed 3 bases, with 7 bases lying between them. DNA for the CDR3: TGCAGCGTTGACGAGGGAACAGATACGCAGTATTTT. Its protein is CSVDEGTDTQYF.

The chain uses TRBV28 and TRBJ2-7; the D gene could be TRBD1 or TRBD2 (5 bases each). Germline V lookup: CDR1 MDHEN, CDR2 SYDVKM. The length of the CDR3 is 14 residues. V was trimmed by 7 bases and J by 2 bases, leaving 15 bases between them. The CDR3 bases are TGTGCCAGCAAGGGGACCGGGGTTACCTACGAGCAGTACTTC. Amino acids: CASKGTGVTYEQYF.

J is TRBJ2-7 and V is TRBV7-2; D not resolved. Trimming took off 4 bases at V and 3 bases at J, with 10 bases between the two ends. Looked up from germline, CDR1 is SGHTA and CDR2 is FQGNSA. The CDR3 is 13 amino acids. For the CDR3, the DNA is TGTGCCAGCAGCTGGATCCCCGGCTACGAGCAGTACTTC. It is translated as CASSWIPGYEQYF.

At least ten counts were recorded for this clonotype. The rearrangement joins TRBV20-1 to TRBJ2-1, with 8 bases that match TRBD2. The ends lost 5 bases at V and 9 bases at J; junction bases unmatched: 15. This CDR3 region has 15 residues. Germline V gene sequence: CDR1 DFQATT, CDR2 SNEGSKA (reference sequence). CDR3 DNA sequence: TGCAGTGCTCTCGGGGGGGACGGGGGACCGGGTGAGCAGTTCTTC. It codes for CSALGGDGGPGEQFF.

CDR3 amino acids: CSAEPGGFQETQYF. The CDR3 DNA follows: TGCAGTGCCGAACCGGGGGGGTTCCAAGAGACCCAGTACTTC. V usage is TRBV20-1 and J usage is TRBJ2-5; the match to TRBD2 covers 8 bases. V shed 6 bases, J shed 1 base, and the junction held 7 bases outside the gene matches. Germline V gene lookup returns CDR1 DFQATT and CDR2 SNEGSKA (reference sequence). The CDR3 is 14 amino acids.

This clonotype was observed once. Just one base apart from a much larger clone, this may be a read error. The chain's CDR3 is CASSLYEQFF. In DNA, the CDR3 is TGTGCCAGCAGTCTTTATGAGCAGTTCTTC. The chain is built from TRBV28 and TRBJ2-1; no definite D call. This CDR3 region has 10 residues. Trimming removed 5 bases at V and 8 bases at J, with 4 bases between. Germline CDR1 reads MDHEN; CDR2 reads SYDVKM.